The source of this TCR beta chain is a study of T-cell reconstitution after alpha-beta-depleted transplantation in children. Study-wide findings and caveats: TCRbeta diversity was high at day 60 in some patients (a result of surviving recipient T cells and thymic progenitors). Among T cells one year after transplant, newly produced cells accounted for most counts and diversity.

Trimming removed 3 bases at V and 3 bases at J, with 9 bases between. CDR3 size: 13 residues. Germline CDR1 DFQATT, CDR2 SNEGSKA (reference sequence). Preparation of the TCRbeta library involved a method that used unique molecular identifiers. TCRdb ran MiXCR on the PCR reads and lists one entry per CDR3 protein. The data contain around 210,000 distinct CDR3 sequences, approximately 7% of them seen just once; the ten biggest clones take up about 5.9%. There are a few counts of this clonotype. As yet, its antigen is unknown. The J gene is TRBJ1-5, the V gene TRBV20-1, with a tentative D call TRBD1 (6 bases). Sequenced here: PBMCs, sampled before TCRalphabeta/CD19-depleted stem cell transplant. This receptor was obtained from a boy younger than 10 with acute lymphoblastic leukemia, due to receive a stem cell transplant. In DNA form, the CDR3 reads TGCAGTGCTAGGACAGGAATCAATCAGCCCCAGCATTTT. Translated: CSARTGINQPQHF.